This TCR beta chain is drawn from a study of shared clonotypes between healthy human individuals. Looked up from germline, CDR1 is SEHNR and CDR2 is FQNEAQ (reference sequence). The V and J ends lost 4 bases and 8 bases respectively, with 20 bases between them. The CDR3 length is 16 residues. Findings and caveats of the study: Shared clonotypes: 4.5% to 5% naive CD4, around 4% naive CD8, over 2% memory CD4, approximately 0.37% memory CD8. Clonotype sharing among donors was expected to depend on sequencing depth.

Every immunoSEQ plate was one replicate of a subset's evenly spread DNA. Only in-frame clones appear in the TCRdb table, and some are missing; sequencing was by immunoSEQ multiplex PCR. The sample includes millions of clones, around 96% of them seen just once. CD45RO negativity and positive selection for CCR7 defined naive CD8 cells, a population that excluded terminally differentiated effector memory CD45RA+ cells. Note on this clone: Its antigen remains unknown.

Sequenced input: naive CD8+ T cells sorted from blood. The chain couples TRBV7-9 to TRBJ1-4; a weak D match, TRBD1 (5 bases). The sequence was obtained from a man younger than 35 in good health. The CDR3 DNA follows: TGTGCCAGCAGCTCCACCTTCGGGGCCTGGGAAGAAAAACTGTTTTTT. Amino acids: CASSSTFGAWEEKLFF.